This section outlines one TCR beta chain sequence together with its context. Sequencing used immunoSEQ multiplex PCR; TCRdb keeps in-frame clones, though not all of them. The sample lists more than 70,000 clones, 85% to 90% occurring once. V was clipped by 0 bases and J by 1 base, with 13 bases between them. The CDR3 is 17 residues long. CDR1 is SGHDT, CDR2 YYEEEE, per germline. The sample originates from a study of T cells after somatic rescue of genetic block. The chain recombines TRBV5-6 with TRBJ2-2, with D unclear. The receptor's source is a woman aged 18 to 35. Material for sequencing was peripheral blood mononuclear cells (PBMCs). CDR3 region: CASSLDWFLGNTGELFF. The CDR3 region has the DNA TGTGCCAGCAGCTTGGATTGGTTTTTGGGGAACACCGGGGAGCTGTTTTTT.